Listed below are T cell receptor beta chains from one sample, sequenced in a study of shared clonotypes between healthy human individuals. Profiling relied on immunoSEQ multiplex PCR, and the TCRdb table lists in-frame clones only, not all of them. The sample contains around 1.9 million clones, roughly 93% of which appear only once. Sequenced: naive CD8+ T cells from PBMCs. Every receptor here comes from a man younger than 30 in good health. Some clones in this sample may be carry-over from other donors' samples. Both conserved end residues are part of each CDR3. Each record gives: CDR3 length, J gene, D gene, V gene, clone size, CDR3 DNA, CDR3 protein. D genes are given only for firm matches. A clone size is listed for some rows: how often the clone was seen (once, few, many), or a class if it is expanded.

CDR3 length: 15; J gene: TRBJ2-7; D gene: NA; V gene: TRBV27; clone size: NA; CDR3 DNA: TGTGCCAGCAAGCCCCTACGAAAGGCCAGGGATTCGGAGTACTTC; CDR3 protein: CASKPLRKARDSEYF
CDR3 length: 15; J gene: TRBJ1-1; D gene: NA; V gene: TRBV11-2; clone size: few; CDR3 DNA: TGTGCCAGCAGCTTGGGGCACAGTCCGAACACTGAAGCTTTCTTT; CDR3 protein: CASSLGHSPNTEAFF
CDR3 length: 15; J gene: TRBJ2-7; D gene: TRBD2; V gene: TRBV9; clone size: NA; CDR3 DNA: TGTGCCAGCAGCGTAGGAAGTAGCGGGAGCTACGAGCAGTACTTC; CDR3 protein: CASSVGSSGSYEQYF
CDR3 length: 12; J gene: TRBJ1-2; D gene: NA; V gene: TRBV29-1; clone size: once; CDR3 DNA: TGCAGCGTTGTCGTTGGGCCCTATGGCTACACCTTC; CDR3 protein: CSVVVGPYGYTF
CDR3 length: 16; J gene: TRBJ1-2; D gene: NA; V gene: TRBV21-1; clone size: NA; CDR3 DNA: TGTGCCAGCAGCAAAGCTGTGGAGGGGAACAACTATGGCTACACCTTC; CDR3 protein: CASSKAVEGNNYGYTF
CDR3 length: 15; J gene: TRBJ2-7; D gene: TRBD2; V gene: TRBV5-1; clone size: NA; CDR3 DNA: TGCGCCAGCAGCTTATCCGGGACTAGCTACCACGAGCAGTACTTC; CDR3 protein: CASSLSGTSYHEQYF
CDR3 length: 15; J gene: TRBJ1-5; D gene: NA; V gene: TRBV19; clone size: NA; CDR3 DNA: TGTGCCAGTAGTCCCAGGACGGGTGGAAAGCAGCCCCAGCATTTT; CDR3 protein: CASSPRTGGKQPQHF
CDR3 length: 15; J gene: TRBJ2-5; D gene: TRBD1; V gene: TRBV2; clone size: NA; CDR3 DNA: TGTGCCAGCAGTGTCTCAAGTTGGACAGGGGAGACCCAGTACTTC; CDR3 protein: CASSVSSWTGETQYF
CDR3 length: 17; J gene: TRBJ2-1; D gene: TRBD2; V gene: TRBV7-7; clone size: NA; CDR3 DNA: TGTGCCAGCAGCTTAGGGCCTAGCGGGAGAGGTATTCATGAGCAGTTCTTC; CDR3 protein: CASSLGPSGRGIHEQFF
CDR3 length: 15; J gene: TRBJ2-5; D gene: NA; V gene: TRBV9; clone size: once; CDR3 DNA: TGTGCCAGCAGCCCCTCGGGGGTGTGGGTAGAGACCCAGTACTTC; CDR3 protein: CASSPSGVWVETQYF
CDR3 length: 16; J gene: TRBJ2-1; D gene: NA; V gene: TRBV11-3; clone size: NA; CDR3 DNA: TGTGCCAGCAGCCAAGCCGGGATCCTAGGTTACAATGAGCAGTTCTTC; CDR3 protein: CASSQAGILGYNEQFF
CDR3 length: 15; J gene: TRBJ2-1; D gene: TRBD2; V gene: TRBV30; clone size: NA; CDR3 DNA: TGTGCCTGGAGTGTGGGTGCGGGAGGCTACAATGAGCAGTTCTTC; CDR3 protein: CAWSVGAGGYNEQFF
CDR3 length: 12; J gene: TRBJ2-1; D gene: TRBD1; V gene: TRBV11-3; clone size: NA; CDR3 DNA: TGTGCCAGCAGCGACAGGGCAAATGAGCAGTTCTTC; CDR3 protein: CASSDRANEQFF
CDR3 length: 18; J gene: TRBJ2-7; D gene: TRBD2; V gene: TRBV5-1; clone size: NA; CDR3 DNA: TGCGCCAGCAGCTTGGCCGGGACTAGCGGGAGGGCCGGGTACGAGCAGTACTTC; CDR3 protein: CASSLAGTSGRAGYEQYF
CDR3 length: 12; J gene: TRBJ2-3; D gene: NA; V gene: TRBV4-2; clone size: NA; CDR3 DNA: TGTGCCAGCAGCCATAGTACAGATACGCAGTATTTT; CDR3 protein: CASSHSTDTQYF
CDR3 length: 18; J gene: TRBJ2-7; D gene: NA; V gene: TRBV7-9; clone size: NA; CDR3 DNA: TGTGCCAGCAGCTTAGCCTACAGGGTTAGTACGCATTCCTACGAGCAGTACTTC; CDR3 protein: CASSLAYRVSTHSYEQYF
CDR3 length: 15; J gene: TRBJ2-7; D gene: TRBD1; V gene: TRBV9; clone size: NA; CDR3 DNA: TGTGCCAGCAGCGTAGCCGGGACAGGTTCCCACGAGCAGTACTTC; CDR3 protein: CASSVAGTGSHEQYF
CDR3 length: 15; J gene: TRBJ1-4; D gene: NA; V gene: TRBV4-1; clone size: NA; CDR3 DNA: TGCGCCAGCACCCAACTTCCCGTAACTAATGAAAAACTGTTTTTT; CDR3 protein: CASTQLPVTNEKLFF
CDR3 length: 18; J gene: TRBJ2-5; D gene: TRBD2; V gene: TRBV28; clone size: NA; CDR3 DNA: TGTGCCAGCAGTGCGGTGAAGCCCGGGACTAGCTATCGGGAGACCCAGTACTTC; CDR3 protein: CASSAVKPGTSYRETQYF
CDR3 length: 16; J gene: TRBJ1-2; D gene: TRBD1; V gene: TRBV28; clone size: NA; CDR3 DNA: TGTGCCAGCAGTTTATCCGGGACAGGGGGCTTCTATGGCTACACCTTC; CDR3 protein: CASSLSGTGGFYGYTF
CDR3 length: 15; J gene: TRBJ2-2; D gene: TRBD2; V gene: TRBV25-1; clone size: once; CDR3 DNA: TGTGCCAGCAGTGAATTAAGGACTAGCATCGGGGAGCTGTTTTTT; CDR3 protein: CASSELRTSIGELFF
CDR3 length: 14; J gene: TRBJ2-7; D gene: NA; V gene: TRBV30; clone size: NA; CDR3 DNA: TGTGCCTGGAGTGTGGCGGGGTTTCCCTACGAGCAGTACTTC; CDR3 protein: CAWSVAGFPYEQYF
CDR3 length: 13; J gene: TRBJ2-7; D gene: NA; V gene: TRBV14; clone size: NA; CDR3 DNA: TGTGCCAGCAGCCTCGCCTTCGTGGGCGAGCAGTACTTC; CDR3 protein: CASSLAFVGEQYF
CDR3 length: 15; J gene: TRBJ1-2; D gene: TRBD1; V gene: TRBV7-9; clone size: NA; CDR3 DNA: TGTGCCAGCAGCTTGGGACCCGGGACAGTGATCTTTAGCACCTTC; CDR3 protein: CASSLGPGTVIFSTF
CDR3 length: 15; J gene: TRBJ1-2; D gene: TRBD1; V gene: TRBV6-5; clone size: NA; CDR3 DNA: TGTGCCAGCAGCCTCGGACAGGGGGCGCCGGGAGGCTACACCTTC; CDR3 protein: CASSLGQGAPGGYTF
CDR3 length: 16; J gene: TRBJ1-1; D gene: TRBD1; V gene: TRBV18; clone size: NA; CDR3 DNA: TGTGCCAGCTCACCCTCCGGGACAGGGGGCGGCACTGAAGCTTTCTTT; CDR3 protein: CASSPSGTGGGTEAFF
CDR3 length: 15; J gene: TRBJ2-3; D gene: NA; V gene: TRBV5-1; clone size: NA; CDR3 DNA: TGCGCCAGCCACGGACAAGGGGATGAGGCAGATACGCAGTATTTT; CDR3 protein: CASHGQGDEADTQYF
CDR3 length: 17; J gene: TRBJ2-7; D gene: TRBD2; V gene: TRBV7-8; clone size: NA; CDR3 DNA: TGTGCCAGCAGCCCCGGACTAGCGGGAAGCCCATCCCACGAGCAGTACTTC; CDR3 protein: CASSPGLAGSPSHEQYF
CDR3 length: 19; J gene: TRBJ2-2; D gene: TRBD1; V gene: TRBV5-4; clone size: once; CDR3 DNA: TGTGCCAGCAGCTTATCTGTTCTCGTTGGGACAGGGAACACCGGGGAGCTGTTTTTT; CDR3 protein: CASSLSVLVGTGNTGELFF
CDR3 length: 15; J gene: TRBJ2-2; D gene: TRBD2; V gene: TRBV29-1; clone size: NA; CDR3 DNA: TGCAGCGTGCGTAGCGGGAGCGCCAACACCGGGGAGCTGTTTTTT; CDR3 protein: CSVRSGSANTGELFF
CDR3 length: 16; J gene: TRBJ1-3; D gene: NA; V gene: TRBV14; clone size: NA; CDR3 DNA: TGTGCCAGCAGCTCGGAATCGGAGGGAACTGGAAACACCATATATTTT; CDR3 protein: CASSSESEGTGNTIYF
CDR3 length: 12; J gene: TRBJ2-5; D gene: NA; V gene: TRBV6-5; clone size: NA; CDR3 DNA: TGTGCCAGCAGCCTAGCCTCAGGAACCCAGTACTTC; CDR3 protein: CASSLASGTQYF
CDR3 length: 12; J gene: TRBJ1-1; D gene: NA; V gene: TRBV27; clone size: NA; CDR3 DNA: TGTGCCAGCAGTTTATCGGGATCTGAAGCTTTCTTT; CDR3 protein: CASSLSGSEAFF
CDR3 length: 14; J gene: TRBJ1-5; D gene: NA; V gene: TRBV4-3; clone size: NA; CDR3 DNA: TGCGCCAGCAGCCAAGGGGGGCCCAATCAGCCCCAGCATTTT; CDR3 protein: CASSQGGPNQPQHF
CDR3 length: 13; J gene: TRBJ2-7; D gene: TRBD2; V gene: TRBV7-8; clone size: NA; CDR3 DNA: TGTGCCAGCGTAGCGGGGCGGGCGTACGAGCAGTACTTC; CDR3 protein: CASVAGRAYEQYF
CDR3 length: 19; J gene: TRBJ1-5; D gene: NA; V gene: TRBV27; clone size: NA; CDR3 DNA: TGTGCCAGCAGCCCGCCAAAAACCAACAAGGGCAGGGTTGGTCAGCCCCAGCATTTT; CDR3 protein: CASSPPKTNKGRVGQPQHF
CDR3 length: 13; J gene: TRBJ2-1; D gene: NA; V gene: TRBV7-8; clone size: NA; CDR3 DNA: TGTGCCAGCAGCTTAGATTTGTACAATGAGCAGTTCTTC; CDR3 protein: CASSLDLYNEQFF
CDR3 length: 16; J gene: TRBJ1-2; D gene: TRBD1; V gene: TRBV2; clone size: once; CDR3 DNA: TGTGCCAGCAGCCAACACAGGGGGGTAGGTGACTATGGCTACACCTTC; CDR3 protein: CASSQHRGVGDYGYTF
CDR3 length: 15; J gene: TRBJ2-7; D gene: NA; V gene: TRBV4-1; clone size: NA; CDR3 DNA: TGCGCCAGCAGCCAAGAAGGGACGCGGTCCTACGAGCAGTACTTC; CDR3 protein: CASSQEGTRSYEQYF
CDR3 length: 14; J gene: TRBJ2-7; D gene: NA; V gene: TRBV19; clone size: NA; CDR3 DNA: TGTGCCAGTAGTATTGTGGACGGAACCTACGAGCAGTACTTC; CDR3 protein: CASSIVDGTYEQYF
CDR3 length: 16; J gene: TRBJ2-3; D gene: NA; V gene: TRBV13; clone size: NA; CDR3 DNA: TGTGCCAGCAGCTCCGGGGGAGTGGGGAGCGCAGATACGCAGTATTTT; CDR3 protein: CASSSGGVGSADTQYF